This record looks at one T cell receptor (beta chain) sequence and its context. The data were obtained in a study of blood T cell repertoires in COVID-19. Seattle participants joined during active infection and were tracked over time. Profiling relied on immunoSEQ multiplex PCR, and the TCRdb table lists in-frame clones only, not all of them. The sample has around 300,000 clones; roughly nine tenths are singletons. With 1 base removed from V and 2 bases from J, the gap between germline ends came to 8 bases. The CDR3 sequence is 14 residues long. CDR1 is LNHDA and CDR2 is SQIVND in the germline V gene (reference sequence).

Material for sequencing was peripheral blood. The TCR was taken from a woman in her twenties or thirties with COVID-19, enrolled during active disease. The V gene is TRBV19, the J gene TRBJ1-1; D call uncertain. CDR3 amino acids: CASSIGHQNTEAFF. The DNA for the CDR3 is TGTGCCAGTAGTATAGGACACCAAAACACTGAAGCTTTCTTT.